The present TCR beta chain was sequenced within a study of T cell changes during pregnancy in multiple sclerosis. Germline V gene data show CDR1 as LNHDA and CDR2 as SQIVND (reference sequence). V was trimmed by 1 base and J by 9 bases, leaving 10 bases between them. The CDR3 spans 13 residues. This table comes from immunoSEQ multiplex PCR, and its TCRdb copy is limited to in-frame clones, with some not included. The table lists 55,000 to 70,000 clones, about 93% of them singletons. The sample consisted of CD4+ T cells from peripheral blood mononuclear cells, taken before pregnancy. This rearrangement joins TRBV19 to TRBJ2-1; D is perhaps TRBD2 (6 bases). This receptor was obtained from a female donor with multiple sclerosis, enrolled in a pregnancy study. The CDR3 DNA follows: TGTGCCAGTAGTATAGGGGGGGTCGGTGAGCAGTTCTTC. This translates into CASSIGGVGEQFF.